This TCR beta chain was observed in a study of T cells of healthy individuals. TCRdb analysed the 5' RACE reads with MiXCR anew, one entry per CDR3 protein. Here the sample spans about 82,000 distinct CDR3 sequences, about 4.8% being singletons. The germline V and J ends were trimmed by 1 base and 5 bases, with 17 bases remaining between them. This CDR3 has 16 amino acids. Germline assignment: CDR1 MGHRA and CDR2 YSYEKL. This clonotype was seen only a few times. This clonotype was sampled from a female donor in good health. The chain has TRBV4-1 and TRBJ1-1; TRBD1 might be the D (6 bases). In nucleotides, the CDR3 is TGCGCCAGCAGCCAAGCCCAGGGGTTTGGGATGACTGAAGCTTTCTTT. Encoded protein: CASSQAQGFGMTEAFF.